This T cell receptor beta chain was sequenced during a study of spatial heterogeneity in lung cancer. Across the study: Available follow-up PBMC samples, collected a median of about 25 months post-resection, were sequenced.

The germline V and J ends were trimmed by 5 bases and 8 bases, with 15 bases remaining between them. The CDR3 length is 13 residues. The germline V gene encodes CDR1 SGHAT and CDR2 FQNNGV. Time point denoted: blood at routine non-recurrence follow-up after resection. From the 5' RACE reads, TCRdb called clonotypes with MiXCR, one entry per CDR3 protein. The data contain under 150,000 distinct CDR3 sequences, approximately 10% of them singletons. This clonotype was recorded many times. The sample was PBMCs, taken at follow-up. The clonotype comes from a female donor with early-stage non-small cell lung cancer. The V and J genes are TRBV11-2 and TRBJ1-1; D gene unclear. The CDR3 DNA reads as TGTGCCAGCAGCCTCGGGGTTAAGAGAGAAGCTTTCTTT. Protein: CASSLGVKREAFF.